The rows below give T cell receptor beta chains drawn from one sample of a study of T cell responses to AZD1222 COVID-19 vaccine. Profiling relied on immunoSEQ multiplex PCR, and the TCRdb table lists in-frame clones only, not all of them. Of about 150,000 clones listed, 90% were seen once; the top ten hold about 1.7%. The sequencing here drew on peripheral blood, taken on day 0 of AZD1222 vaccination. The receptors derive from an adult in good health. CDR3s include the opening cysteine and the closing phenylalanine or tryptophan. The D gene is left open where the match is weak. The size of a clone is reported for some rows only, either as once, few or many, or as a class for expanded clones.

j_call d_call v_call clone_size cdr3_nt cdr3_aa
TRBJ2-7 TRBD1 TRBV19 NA TGTGCCAGTAGTAACGGACAGGGTAACGAGCAGTACTTC CASSNGQGNEQYF
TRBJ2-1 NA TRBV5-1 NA TGCGCCAGCAGCGGGATCTACAATGAGCAGTTCTTC CASSGIYNEQFF
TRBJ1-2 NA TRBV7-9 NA TGTGCCAGCAGCTTAGCTCCAGGGATTCCCTATGGCTACACCTTC CASSLAPGIPYGYTF
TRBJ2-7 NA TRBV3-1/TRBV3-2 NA TGTGCCAGCAGCCAAATTAACTACGAGCAGTACTTC CASSQINYEQYF
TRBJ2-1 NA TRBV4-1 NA TGCGCCAGCAGCCAAGTCGTCAAGACTGAGCAGTTCTTC CASSQVVKTEQFF
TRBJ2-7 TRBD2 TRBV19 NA TGTGCCACCGGACAACTAGCGGGAGTTGTCGAGCAGTACTTC CATGQLAGVVEQYF
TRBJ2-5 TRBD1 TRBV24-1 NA TGTGCCACCAGTGATTTGTACGTCCCCGGGACAGGGCCTCAAGAGACCCAGTACTTC CATSDLYVPGTGPQETQYF
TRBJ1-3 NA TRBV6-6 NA TGTGCCAGCACCCCCGGTCTAAATTCTGGAAACACCATATATTTT CASTPGLNSGNTIYF
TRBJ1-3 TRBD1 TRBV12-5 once TGTGCTAGTGGTTTGGTAACAGGGGATTCTGGAAACACCATATATTTT CASGLVTGDSGNTIYF
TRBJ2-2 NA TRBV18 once TGTGCCAGCACCTTCGGACAGAGGCTTGGTACCGGGGAGCTGTTTTTT CASTFGQRLGTGELFF
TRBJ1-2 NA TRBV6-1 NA TGTGCCAGCAGTCCCCAAACGGGTTATGGCTACACCTTC CASSPQTGYGYTF
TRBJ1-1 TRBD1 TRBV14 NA TGTGCCAGCAGGACAGGGTTAAACACTGAAGCTTTCTTT CASRTGLNTEAFF
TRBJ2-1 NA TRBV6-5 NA TGTGCCAGCAGCCAGAGCGGGTCCTCCTACAATGAGCAGTTCTTC CASSQSGSSYNEQFF
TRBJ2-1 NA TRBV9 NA TGTGCCAGCAGCGGACAGCGCTTCAATGAGCAGTTCTTC CASSGQRFNEQFF
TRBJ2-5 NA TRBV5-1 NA TGCGCCAGCAGCTTGGCCGGGACCCCAGAGACCCAGTACTTC CASSLAGTPETQYF
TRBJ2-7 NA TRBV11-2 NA TGTGCCAGCAGCCAAGGGGGGCCAGTGTCCTACGAGCAGTACTTC CASSQGGPVSYEQYF
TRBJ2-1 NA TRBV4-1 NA TGCGCCAGCAGCCAAGTCGGTCTGGGAGGTGAGCAGTTCTTC CASSQVGLGGEQFF
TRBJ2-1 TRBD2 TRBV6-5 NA TGTGCCAGCGGTACGACTAGCGGGTACAATGAGCAGTTCTTC CASGTTSGYNEQFF
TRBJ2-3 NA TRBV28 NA TGTGCCAGCAGTCAAAACACAGATACGCAGTATTTT CASSQNTDTQYF
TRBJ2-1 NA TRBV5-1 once TGCGCCAGCAGCTTGGGCAGTTACAATGAGCAGTTCTTC CASSLGSYNEQFF
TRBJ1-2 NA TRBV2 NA TGTGCCAGCAGTGATAGGCAGCCGCCTAACTATGGCTACACCTTC CASSDRQPPNYGYTF
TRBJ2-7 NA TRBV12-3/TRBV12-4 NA TGTGCCAGCAGTAGCCTTCGAACCCAGTACTTC CASSSLRTQYF